The subject of this entry is one TCR beta chain. The data are from a study of blood T cell repertoires in COVID-19. Study-level information: Whether acute or convalescent, the COVID-19 samples came from the United States, Italy and Spain.

Per the original data handling: Nucleated cell number was recorded as an estimate derived from reference gene primer amplification. Clones were sequenced by immunoSEQ multiplex PCR, and TCRdb holds only the in-frame ones, with some missing. The DNA was the basis for D and trimming; V, J and clone size are from that table. The sample records 270,000 or so clones, around nine tenths being singletons. Germline V gene sequence: CDR1 SEHNR, CDR2 FQNEAQ (reference sequence). Deletions cut 4 bases from V and 5 bases from J, with 15 bases between. This CDR3 is built from 15 residues. Seattle enrolled patients during active infection and tracked them longitudinally.

The chain uses TRBV7-9 and TRBJ2-1; D is unresolved. This receptor was identified in a woman aged 25-40 years with COVID-19, enrolled during active disease. Sequenced sample: peripheral blood. Here the CDR3 reads CASSYKARSDNEQFF. CDR3 nucleotides: TGTGCCAGCAGCTACAAGGCGAGGTCAGACAATGAGCAGTTCTTC.